This TCR beta chain was profiled in a study of T cell responses to AZD1222 COVID-19 vaccine. Trimming took off 0 bases at V and 2 bases at J, with 7 bases between the two ends. The CDR3 is 14 residues long. From germline, CDR1 is SGHKS and CDR2 YYEKEE (reference sequence). Produced via immunoSEQ multiplex PCR; TCRdb's table is partial and in-frame only. The data contain roughly 100,000 clones, over 90% of them singletons. This sequence originates from an adult in good health. V and J are TRBV5-5 and TRBJ2-3; D is perhaps TRBD2 (5 bases). Sequenced here: peripheral blood, sampled on day 0 of AZD1222 vaccination. CDR3 nucleotides: TGTGCCAGCAGCTTGGAGCGGATCACAGATACGCAGTATTTT. Its protein is CASSLERITDTQYF.